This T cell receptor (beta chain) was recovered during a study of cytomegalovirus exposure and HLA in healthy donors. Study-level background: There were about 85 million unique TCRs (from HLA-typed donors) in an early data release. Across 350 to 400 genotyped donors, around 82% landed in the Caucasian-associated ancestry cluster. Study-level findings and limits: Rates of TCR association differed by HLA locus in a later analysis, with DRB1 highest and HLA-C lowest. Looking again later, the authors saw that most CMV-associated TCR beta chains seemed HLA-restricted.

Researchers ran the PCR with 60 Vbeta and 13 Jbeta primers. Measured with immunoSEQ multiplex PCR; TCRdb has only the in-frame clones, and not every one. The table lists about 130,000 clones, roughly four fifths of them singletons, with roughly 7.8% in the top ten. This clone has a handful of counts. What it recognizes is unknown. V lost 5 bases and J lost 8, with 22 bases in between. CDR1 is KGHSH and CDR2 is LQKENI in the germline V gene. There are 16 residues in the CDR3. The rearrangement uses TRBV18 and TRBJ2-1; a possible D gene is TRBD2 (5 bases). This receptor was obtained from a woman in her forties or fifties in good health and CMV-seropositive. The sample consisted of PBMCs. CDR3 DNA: TGTGCCAGCTCAGTTGAAATCCTAGCCGGTTCTGATGAGCAGTTCTTC. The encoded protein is CASSVEILAGSDEQFF.